This paragraph reports one T cell receptor beta chain. Its antigen remains unidentified. TCR beta libraries were built with iRepertoire HTBI primers and Arm-PCR of CDR3 regions. TCRdb independently ran MiXCR on the multiplex PCR reads; one entry per CDR3 protein. The sample shows about 470,000 distinct CDR3 sequences, about a fifth of them seen only once. The data are from a study of regulatory T cells in long-lasting Graves disease. Study details: Persistent Graves' disease denoted over 5 years of antithyroid drugs plus positive TSH receptor antibodies. Regarding the study as a whole: Sample size was small, which may have lowered accuracy.

Germline-derived CDR1 and CDR2 are SGHNT and YYREEE (reference sequence). This CDR3 contains 14 residues. V was cut by 9 bases and J by 2 bases, with 14 bases left in between. The sample's time point: persistent/refractory GD, antithyroid drugs over 5 years with positive TRAb. Preparation of the TCR library used RNA extracted from PBMCs. This specimen was peripheral blood mononuclear cells (PBMCs), taken when the disease was refractory, from a patient treated with antithyroid drugs. The chain employs TRBV5-4 and TRBJ2-2, with D unclear. This TCR came from a female donor with Graves disease. CDR3 nucleotides: TGTGCCATCTCGACGGACGGCAACACCGGGGAGCTGTTTTTT. This gives the protein CAISTDGNTGELFF.